This paragraph reports one T cell receptor beta chain. Its cognate antigen has yet to be identified. Per-nucleotide qualities are absent, and no much larger clonotype sits a single base away. For every bulk PBMC sample, a fixed 350 ng of DNA was loaded. The immunoSEQ TCRb Assay kit was used according to manufacturer instructions to amplify TCR beta CDR3 sequences from genomic DNA. The KAPA Library Quantification Kit for Illumina platforms was used to quantify the pooled libraries by qPCR. Pooled libraries were sequenced on an Illumina NextSeq 500, clustered at roughly 0.55-1.1 pM. Per the source publication's procedure: Analysis of the TCR data relied on immunoSEQ ANALYZER and the R LymphoSeq package. A rearrangement efficiency score was calculated as productive divided by the sum of productive and non-productive CDR3 sequences. Clonality was measured with the Gini coefficient and diversity with the Renyi index at alpha=1, compared pairwise between timepoints within each patient. Clonal relatedness, based on an edit distance of 3, and repertoire similarity, based on the Bhattacharyya coefficient, were both computed in LymphoSeq. To classify response, a linear discriminant analysis based on week-3 changes in clonality and diversity was built using the R MASS and caret packages. This is the immuneACCESS table as TCRdb keeps it, with only in-frame sequences that have V and J called. A part of the clones is gone; compared with another copy, unresolved V genes explain less than half, and the rest is unexplained. D and trimming were read from the DNA, whereas the V and J calls and clone size are those reported in that table. The sample profile shows 10,000 to 15,000 clones; approximately 90% of them were found once. Clones ranked in the top ten supply about 4% of the sample.

These data originate in a study of blood T cell dynamics during melanoma immunotherapy (dated by TCRdb to 2018 to 2021). About the full investigation: Patients with metastatic melanoma were treated with first-line pembrolizumab or nivolumab plus ipilimumab as standard of care in the United Kingdom. To find early correlates of response, peripheral T cell receptor repertoires were profiled in metastatic melanoma patients before and after one cycle of checkpoint inhibitor therapy. A training cohort was formed from consecutive patients, and a further independent group of patients from the same centre was pooled into an external validation set.

Taken with the paper, the label for time point translates to: week 3, after first cycle of checkpoint inhibitor. Blood samples were taken before treatment (T0) and at week 3 (W3), following the first cycle of checkpoint blockade. Except for a couple of patients with rapid clinical progression, response was assessed 12 weeks after the first infusion by RECIST 1.1; disease control meant complete response, partial response or stable disease. Patients with prior systemic cancer treatment, concomitant immunosuppressant therapy or synchronous other active malignancies were excluded. Both bulk PBMC and plasma cell-free DNA were sequenced for TCR beta so that circulating cells and T cell turnover could be tracked. PBMC were isolated from blood with Lymphoprep and SepMate tubes, followed by red cell lysis. QIAamp DNA Blood Mini kits were used to extract DNA from PBMC and sorted T cell subsets. There are 14 amino acids in the CDR3, from cysteine to phenylalanine inclusive. Only the CDR3 DNA is retained, 42 bases long and in frame from the first base. V is reduced by 4 bases and J by 4 bases, leaving a spacing of 12 bases between them. The germline V gene encodes CDR1 SGHNT and CDR2 YYREEE (reference sequence).

Paper-wide results and their limitations: The relatively small sample size was acknowledged as potentially limiting generalization of the results. Unlike progressors, patients who went on to achieve disease control showed a bifurcated reorganization of the PBMC repertoire at W3, with either increased clonality or increased diversity. The study was unable to establish whether the T cell clones driving the repertoire changes were melanoma-specific or instead reflected general immune activation.

Sample: blood, taken from a patient treated with checkpoint blockade. The receptor comes from a human donor with melanoma. Recombination joined TRBV5-4 with TRBJ2-1; no D gene can be assigned with confidence. The nucleotide sequence is given as TGTGCCAGCAGCCCCGGGTTCGAGTACAATGAGCAGTTCTTC. Translation gives CASSPGFEYNEQFF.